What follows are 23 T cell receptor beta chains derived from one specimen sequenced in a study of T cells in localized non-small cell lung cancer. Clones were sequenced by immunoSEQ multiplex PCR, and TCRdb holds only the in-frame ones, with some missing. Of about 23,000 clones in the sample, about 80% were seen once. This specimen was PBMCs, taken before any cancer treatment. These receptors originate from a man aged 35-69 years with stage II lung adenocarcinoma.

V is TRBV19 and J is TRBJ2-3; a possible D gene is TRBD1 (8 bases). Looked up from germline, CDR1 is LNHDA and CDR2 is SQIVND (reference sequence). The CDR3 runs to 18 residues. V was trimmed by 10 bases and J by 0 bases, leaving 26 bases between them. The CDR3 here is CANGQGWASGESTDTQYF. In DNA form, the CDR3 reads TGTGCCAACGGACAGGGTTGGGCTAGCGGAGAGAGCACAGATACGCAGTATTTT.

The chain has TRBV28 and TRBJ1-5, with a weak D call TRBD1 (5 bases). The CDR3 is made up of 14 amino acids. From germline, CDR1 is MDHEN and CDR2 SYDVKM. Deletions cut 6 bases from V and 6 bases from J, with 15 bases between. This chain's CDR3 is CASRGPGGGQPQHF. The CDR3 DNA reads TGTGCCAGCAGGGGACCCGGGGGGGGTCAGCCCCAGCATTTT.

The chain combines TRBV4-1 with TRBJ1-5, with 9 bases fitting TRBD1. Germline CDR1 MGHRA, CDR2 YSYEKL. V gave up 3 bases and J gave up 2 bases; unmatched junction bases: 5. The CDR3 loop spans 16 amino acids. The CDR3 DNA reads as TGCGCCAGCAGCCATACCGACAGGGGGGGCAATCAGCCCCAGCATTTT. Protein: CASSHTDRGGNQPQHF.

V gene TRBV18 combines with J gene TRBJ1-5; TRBD1 is a possible D gene (6 bases). CDR1 and CDR2 (germline): KGHSH, LQKENI. This CDR3 is built from 15 residues. Trimming took 4 bases from V and 2 from J, leaving 12 bases between them. The DNA for the CDR3 is TGTGCCAGCTCACGGGAGGGGGTTGGCAATCAGCCCCAGCATTTT. Its translation is CASSREGVGNQPQHF.

This sequence joins TRBV4-3 and TRBJ1-3; 7 nucleotides align to TRBD1. The CDR3 loop spans 15 amino acids. The V gene's germline CDR1 is LGHNA and CDR2 YSLEER. The V segment lost 0 bases and the J segment 2 bases; nucleotides outside the gene matches: 1. Here the CDR3 reads CASSQDGTAGNTIYF. The DNA for the CDR3 is TGCGCCAGCAGCCAAGACGGGACAGCTGGAAACACCATATATTTT.

The chain recombines TRBV2 with TRBJ2-6; D ambiguous. Trimming took 4 bases from V and 5 from J, leaving 21 bases between them. Germline loops: CDR1 SNHLY, CDR2 FYNNEI. This CDR3 is 18 amino acids long. The CDR3: CASSVYLTDTKRANVLTF. The CDR3 bases are TGTGCCAGCAGTGTATATCTTACCGATACAAAGCGGGCCAACGTCCTGACTTTC.

V and J are TRBV2 and TRBJ1-4; possibly TRBD1 for D (6 bases). Germline lookup yields CDR1 SNHLY and CDR2 FYNNEI. The V gene lost 8 bases and the J gene lost 1 base, with 14 bases spanning the gap. The CDR3 has 15 residues. The CDR3 region has the DNA TGTGCCAGCTCAGGAGGACAGCTAACTAATGAAAAACTGTTTTTT. Translation: CASSGGQLTNEKLFF.

This chain connects TRBV6-1 to TRBJ1-5; 12 bases agree with TRBD1. Germline trimming cut 2 bases from V and 7 bases from J; bases unmatched to any gene: 6. This CDR3 spans 16 amino acids. Germline V gene data show CDR1 as MNHNS and CDR2 as SASEGT. DNA for the CDR3: TGTGCCAGCAGTGAATTGGGACAGGGGGCTCGGCAGCCCCAGCATTTT. This encodes CASSELGQGARQPQHF.

The genes are TRBV4-2 and TRBJ2-5; TRBD1 matches at 9 bases. The J segment lost 1 base and the V segment lost 1 base, leaving 4 bases of the junction unmatched. This CDR3 has 16 amino acids. Per the germline V gene, CDR1 is LGHNA and CDR2 is YNFKEQ. The CDR3 protein is CASSQGRDRVQETQYF. The CDR3 DNA is TGTGCCAGCAGCCAAGGGAGGGACAGGGTCCAAGAGACCCAGTACTTC.

This chain joins TRBV4-1 and TRBJ2-2; TRBD1 might be the D (6 bases). This CDR3 region has 18 residues. The germline CDR1 and CDR2 sequences are MGHRA and YSYEKL. V was shortened by 0 bases and J by 6 bases, with 20 bases between the two germline ends. CDR3 amino acids: CASSQDQAGRGPAGELFF. Here the CDR3 DNA reads TGCGCCAGCAGCCAAGATCAAGCAGGCAGGGGCCCCGCCGGGGAGCTGTTTTTT.

The sample holds a few counts of this clone. The chain links TRBV6-5 to TRBJ2-3; TRBD2 might be the D (6 bases). Trimming removed 6 bases at V and 2 bases at J, with 15 bases between. Germline V lookup: CDR1 MNHEY, CDR2 SVGAGI. The CDR3 consists of 15 residues. The CDR3 loop reads CASSPARLDTDTQYF. For the CDR3, the DNA is TGTGCCAGCAGCCCGGCCCGACTAGACACAGATACGCAGTATTTT.

The CDR3 sequence: CASSSGDSNNEQFF. CDR3 nucleotide sequence: TGCGCCAGCAGCTCAGGGGACAGCAACAATGAGCAGTTCTTC. V gene TRBV5-1 combines with J gene TRBJ2-1, with 7 bases matching TRBD1. V was pared by 3 bases and J by 5 bases, with 5 bases of the junction left unmatched. This CDR3 is 14 amino acids long. Looked up from germline, CDR1 is SGHRS and CDR2 is YFSETQ.

The CDR3 here is CASATTGDHYGYTF. The CDR3 nucleotides read TGTGCCAGCGCAACAACAGGGGATCACTATGGCTACACCTTC. This rearrangement joins TRBV2 to TRBJ1-2, with 7 bases fitting TRBD1. This CDR3 region has 14 residues. CDR1 is SNHLY and CDR2 is FYNNEI in the germline V gene. The V and J ends lost 8 bases and 3 bases, in that order; junction bases with no gene match: 9. The entire variable domain, with the rest obtained from reference TRBV2 and TRBJ1-2, is as follows: EPEVTQTPSHQVTQMGQEVILRCVPISNHLYFYWYRQILGQKVEFLVSFYNNEISEKSEIFDDQFSVERPDGSNFTLKIRSTKLEDSAMYFCASATTGDHYGYTFGSGTRLTVV.

The chain carries TRBV7-9 and TRBJ2-6; 8 bases are shared with TRBD1. The CDR3 is 19 residues long. CDR1 is SEHNR and CDR2 is FQNEAQ in the germline V gene (reference sequence). V trimming: 0 bases; J trimming: 0 bases; junction bases outside the gene matches: 7. The CDR3 coding sequence is TGTGCCAGCAGCTTAGCCTACGGGACAGGACTCTCTGGGGCCAACGTCCTGACTTTC. Translated, it gives CASSLAYGTGLSGANVLTF.

The chain joins TRBV19 to TRBJ1-1; D not certain. Germline V lookup: CDR1 LNHDA, CDR2 SQIVND (reference sequence). The ends were cut back, 1 base at V and 0 bases at J, with 9 bases in the middle. The CDR3 has 15 amino acids. CDR3 bases: TGTGCCAGTAGTATAGTGGCCACCCTGAACACTGAAGCTTTCTTT. It specifies CASSIVATLNTEAFF.

The chain uses TRBV7-9 and TRBJ2-5; no reliable D call. The V gene lost 3 bases and the J gene lost 1 base, with 9 bases spanning the gap. The CDR3 length is 14 residues. Germline V gives CDR1 SEHNR, CDR2 FQNEAQ (reference sequence). The CDR3 loop reads CASSLGLAQETQYF. DNA of the CDR3: TGTGCCAGCAGCTTGGGTCTCGCCCAAGAGACCCAGTACTTC.

The V call is TRBV29-1, the J call TRBJ1-1, with D perhaps TRBD1 (5 bases). Trimming took off 2 bases at V and 8 bases at J, with 15 bases between the two ends. The CDR3 is made up of 13 amino acids. CDR1 and CDR2 (germline): SQVTM, ANQGSEA. CDR3 amino acids: CSVETPLRTEAFF. The CDR3 nucleotides read TGCAGCGTTGAAACACCCCTAAGGACAGAAGCTTTCTTT.

The chain is built from TRBV7-8 and TRBJ2-2; D not resolved. V shed 1 base and J shed 6 bases, with 6 bases lying between them. The CDR3 is 13 amino acids. Germline V lookup: CDR1 SGHVS, CDR2 FQNEAQ. The CDR3 spells CASSLVLAGELFF. In DNA, the CDR3 is TGTGCCAGCAGCTTAGTGCTAGCCGGGGAGCTGTTTTTT.

Concerning this clone itself: Germline and junction disagree at one end, which may indicate a read error. The genes are TRBV12-5 and TRBJ1-2; D is undetermined. CDR3 length: 13 amino acids. From germline, CDR1 is LGHNT and CDR2 FRNRAP. The CDR3 protein is CASAIIANYGHTF. For the CDR3, the DNA is TGTGCTAGTGCCATAATAGCTAACTATGGCCACACCTTC.

The J gene is TRBJ2-7, the V gene TRBV11-3, with no clear D. Germline CDR1 reads SGHNT; CDR2 reads YENEEA. The CDR3 is 11 amino acids. V was trimmed by 4 bases and J by 6 bases, leaving 7 bases between them. The CDR3 protein is CASSSLAEQYF. The CDR3 nucleotides are TGTGCCAGCAGCTCCCTCGCCGAGCAGTACTTC.

The rearrangement links TRBV27 to TRBJ1-1; D is possibly TRBD1 (6 bases). Germline CDR1 is MNHEY and CDR2 is SMNVEV (reference sequence). CDR3 size: 14 residues. V shed 3 bases and J shed 0 bases, with 8 bases lying between them. CDR3 DNA sequence: TGTGCCAGCAGTTTTACAGGGATGAACACTGAAGCTTTCTTT. Its protein is CASSFTGMNTEAFF.

The chain joins TRBV7-8 to TRBJ2-5, with D perhaps matching TRBD2 (5 bases). The V gene's germline CDR1 is SGHVS and CDR2 FQNEAQ. The CDR3 totals 15 residues. Trimming stripped 6 bases from V and 4 bases from J, with 18 bases between. Written as DNA, the CDR3 is TGTGCCAGCAGTCGGCAAGTCGGGGATTCAGAGACCCAGTACTTC. As protein: CASSRQVGDSETQYF. The full variable domain, with the rest looked up from reference TRBV7-8 and TRBJ2-5, is GAGVSQSPRYKVAKRGQDVALRCDPISGHVSLFWYQQALGQGPEFLTYFQNEAQLDKSGLPSDRFFAERPEGSVSTLKIQRTQQEDSAVYLCASSRQVGDSETQYFGPGTRLLVL.

The rearrangement uses TRBV30 and TRBJ1-2; TRBD1 matches at 7 bases. The CDR3 is made up of 13 amino acids. Germline CDR1 is GTSNPN and CDR2 is SVGIG (reference sequence). V shed 3 bases, J shed 8 bases, and the junction held 9 bases outside the gene matches. CDR3 residues: CAWSPRGLGGYTF. The CDR3 DNA reads as TGTGCCTGGAGCCCAAGGGGGCTGGGAGGCTACACCTTC.